This T cell receptor beta chain was observed in a study of vaccination and CD4 T cells after COVID-19. Study context: Collection of post-COVID samples occurred a median about 98 days after diagnosis, spanning a range of 35 to 161. Study-level points and caveats: A comparatively limited set of convalescent patients was examined, with no early post-infection timepoints.

Sequenced with the Oncomine TCR Beta short-read assay was DNA taken from cultured CD4+ T cells. Using the QIAamp micro DNA kit, genomic DNA was extracted from the CD4+ T cells that had been cultured. MiXCR, applied by TCRdb to the PCR reads, yields one record per CDR3 protein. This table has about 13,000 distinct CDR3 sequences, roughly 41% appearing once. The treatment was: roughly ten-day PBMC culture with coronavirus spike peptide pools or control peptides (ViraFEST assay). When about ten days of culture had elapsed, CD4+ T cells were isolated by negative selection. A word on this clonotype: Its antigen is still unknown.

This CDR3 region has 14 residues. Trimming took off 0 bases at V and 1 base at J, with 7 bases between the two ends. Germline V CDR1 and CDR2: MNHEY, SMNVEV (reference sequence). What was sequenced was CD4+ T cells from blood, cultured in vitro. This TCR derives from a human donor who had recovered from COVID-19. The rearrangement links TRBV27 to TRBJ2-7; D not resolved. In nucleotides, the CDR3 is TGTGCCAGCAGTTTATCGTCACTGTCCTACGAGCAGTACTTC. This gives the protein CASSLSSLSYEQYF.